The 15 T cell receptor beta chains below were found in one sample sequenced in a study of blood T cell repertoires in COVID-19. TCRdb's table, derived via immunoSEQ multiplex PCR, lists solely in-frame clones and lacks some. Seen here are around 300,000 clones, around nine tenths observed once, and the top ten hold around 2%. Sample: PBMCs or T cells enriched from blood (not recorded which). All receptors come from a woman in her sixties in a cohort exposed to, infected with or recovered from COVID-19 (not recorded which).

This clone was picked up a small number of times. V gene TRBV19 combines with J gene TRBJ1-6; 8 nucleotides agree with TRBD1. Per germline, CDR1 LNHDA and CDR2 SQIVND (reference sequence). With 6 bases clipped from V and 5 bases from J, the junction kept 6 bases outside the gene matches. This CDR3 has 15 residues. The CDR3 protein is CASRPDRGDNSPLHF. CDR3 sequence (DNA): TGTGCCAGTAGGCCCGACAGGGGCGATAATTCACCCCTCCACTTT.

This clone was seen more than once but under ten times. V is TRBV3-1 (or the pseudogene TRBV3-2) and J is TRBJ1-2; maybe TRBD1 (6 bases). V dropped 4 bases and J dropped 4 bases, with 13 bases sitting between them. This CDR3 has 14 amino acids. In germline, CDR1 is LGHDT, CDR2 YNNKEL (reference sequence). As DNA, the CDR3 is TGTGCCAGCAGCCCCCGACAGGCGACCTATGGCTACACCTTC. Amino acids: CASSPRQATYGYTF.

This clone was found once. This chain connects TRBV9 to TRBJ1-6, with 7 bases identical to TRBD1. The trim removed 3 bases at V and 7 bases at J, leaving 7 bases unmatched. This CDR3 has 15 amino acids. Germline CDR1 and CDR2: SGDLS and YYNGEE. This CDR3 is CASSGGQVLNSPLHF. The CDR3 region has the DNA TGTGCCAGCAGCGGAGGACAGGTGCTGAATTCACCCCTCCACTTT.

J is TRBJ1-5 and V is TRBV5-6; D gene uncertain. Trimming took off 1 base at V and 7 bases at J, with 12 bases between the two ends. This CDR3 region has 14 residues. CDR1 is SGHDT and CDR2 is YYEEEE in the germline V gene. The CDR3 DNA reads TGTGCCAGCAGCTTGAAAGGAATCGGGCAGCCCCAGCATTTT. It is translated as CASSLKGIGQPQHF.

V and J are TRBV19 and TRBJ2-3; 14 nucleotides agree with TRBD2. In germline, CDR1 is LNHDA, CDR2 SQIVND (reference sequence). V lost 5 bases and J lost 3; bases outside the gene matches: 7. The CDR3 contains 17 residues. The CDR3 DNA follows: TGTGCCAGTAGTCCCCTAGGGACTAGCGGGAGAACAGATACGCAGTATTTT. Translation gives CASSPLGTSGRTDTQYF.

CDR3 in amino acids: CASSYRGAQPSYEQYF. The CDR3 DNA is TGTGCCAGCAGTTACCGCGGGGCACAGCCCTCCTACGAGCAGTACTTC. The chain couples TRBV6-5 to TRBJ2-7; a possible D gene is TRBD2 (6 bases). Trimming took 2 bases from V and 0 from J, leaving 14 bases between them. In germline, CDR1 is MNHEY, CDR2 SVGAGI. The CDR3 runs to 16 residues.

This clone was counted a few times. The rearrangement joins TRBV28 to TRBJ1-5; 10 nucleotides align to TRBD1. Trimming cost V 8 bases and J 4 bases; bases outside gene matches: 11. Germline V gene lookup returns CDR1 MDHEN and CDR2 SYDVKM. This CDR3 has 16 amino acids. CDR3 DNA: TGTGCCAGCGCGCCGACGGGACAGGGGAGGAATCAGCCCCAGCATTTT. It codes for CASAPTGQGRNQPQHF.

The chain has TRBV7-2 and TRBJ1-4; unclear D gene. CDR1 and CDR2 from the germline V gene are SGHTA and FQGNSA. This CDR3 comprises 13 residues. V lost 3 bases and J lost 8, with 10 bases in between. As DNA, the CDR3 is TGTGCCAGCAGCTTTAGGGAGCGGGAAAAACTGTTTTTT. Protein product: CASSFREREKLFF.

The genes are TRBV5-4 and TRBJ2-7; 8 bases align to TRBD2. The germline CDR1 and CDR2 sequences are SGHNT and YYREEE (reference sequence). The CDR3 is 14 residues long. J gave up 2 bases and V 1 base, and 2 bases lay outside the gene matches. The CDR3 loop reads CASSLTSGPYEQYF. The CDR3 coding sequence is TGTGCCAGCAGCTTGACTAGCGGCCCCTACGAGCAGTACTTC.

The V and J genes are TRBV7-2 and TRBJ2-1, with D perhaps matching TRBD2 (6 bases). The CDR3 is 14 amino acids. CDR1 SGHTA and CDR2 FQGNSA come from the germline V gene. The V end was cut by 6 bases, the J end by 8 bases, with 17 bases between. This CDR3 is CASRQDQGGHEQFF. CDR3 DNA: TGTGCCAGCAGACAAGATCAGGGAGGACATGAGCAGTTCTTC.

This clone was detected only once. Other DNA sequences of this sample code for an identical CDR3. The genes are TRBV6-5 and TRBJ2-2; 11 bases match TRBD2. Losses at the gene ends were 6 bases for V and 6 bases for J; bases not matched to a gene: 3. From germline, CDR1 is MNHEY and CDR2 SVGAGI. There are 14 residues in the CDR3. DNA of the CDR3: TGTGCCAGCAGAGGGACTAGCGGTTCCGGGGAGCTGTTTTTT. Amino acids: CASRGTSGSGELFF.

CDR3 residues: CASTIDRGNQPQHF. CDR3 DNA: TGTGCCAGCACCATAGACAGGGGCAATCAGCCCCAGCATTTT. The chain carries TRBV28 and TRBJ1-5, with 7 nucleotides matching TRBD1. The CDR3 runs to 14 residues. Looked up from germline, CDR1 is MDHEN and CDR2 is SYDVKM. The trim removed 7 bases at V and 2 bases at J, leaving 5 bases unmatched.

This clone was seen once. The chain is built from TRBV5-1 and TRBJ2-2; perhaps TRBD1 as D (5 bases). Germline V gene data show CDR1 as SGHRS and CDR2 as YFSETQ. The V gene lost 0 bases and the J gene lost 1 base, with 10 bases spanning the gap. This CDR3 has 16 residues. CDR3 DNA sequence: TGCGCCAGCAGCTTGGGTGTCAGGGAGAACACCGGGGAGCTGTTTTTT. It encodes CASSLGVRENTGELFF. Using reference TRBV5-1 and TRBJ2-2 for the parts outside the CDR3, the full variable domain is KAGVTQTPRYLIKTRGQQVTLSCSPISGHRSVSWYQQTPGQGLQFLFEYFSETQRNKGNFPGRFSGRQFSNSRSEMNVSTLELGDSALYLCASSLGVRENTGELFFGEGSRLTVL.

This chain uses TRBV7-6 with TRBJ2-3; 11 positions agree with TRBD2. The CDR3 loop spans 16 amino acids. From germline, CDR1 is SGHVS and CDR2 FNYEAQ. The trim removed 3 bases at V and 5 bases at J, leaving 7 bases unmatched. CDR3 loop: CASSLRLAGKIDTQYF. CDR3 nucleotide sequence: TGTGCCAGCAGCTTGAGACTAGCGGGAAAGATAGATACGCAGTATTTT.

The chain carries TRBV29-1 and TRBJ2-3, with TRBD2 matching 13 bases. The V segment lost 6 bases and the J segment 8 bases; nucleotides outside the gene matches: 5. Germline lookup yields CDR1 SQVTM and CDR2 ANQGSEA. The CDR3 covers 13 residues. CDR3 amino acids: CSVGLAGAGTQYF. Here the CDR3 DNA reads TGCAGCGTCGGACTAGCGGGAGCTGGTACGCAGTATTTT.